The 17 T cell receptor beta chains below were found in one sample sequenced in a study of Tregs in tolerant kidney transplant recipients. Sequencing used immunoSEQ multiplex PCR; TCRdb keeps in-frame clones, though not all of them. The sample contains 75,000 to 85,000 clones, approximately 90% of which appear only once. The input for sequencing was Tregs from blood, taken before the transplant. Receptors originate from a human donor who received a combined kidney and bone marrow transplant.

The chain uses TRBV29-1 and TRBJ2-7; no definite D call. The CDR3 totals 14 residues. In germline, CDR1 is SQVTM, CDR2 ANQGSEA. The ends were cut back, 1 base at V and 6 bases at J, with 16 bases in the middle. The CDR3 DNA reads as TGCAGCGTTGAAGTCGGGTCTGTTGGGCTCGAGCAGTACTTC. Translation gives CSVEVGSVGLEQYF.

The chain employs TRBV29-1 and TRBJ1-1; possible D gene TRBD1, 5 bases. V dropped 7 bases and J dropped 7 bases, with 16 bases sitting between them. The germline CDR1 and CDR2 sequences are SQVTM and ANQGSEA. This CDR3 spans 12 amino acids. CDR3 in DNA: TGCAGCGCTGACAGAGGCTCGGGTGAAGCTTTCTTT. It translates to CSADRGSGEAFF. The complete variable domain, with remaining parts taken from reference TRBV29-1 and TRBJ1-1, reads SAVISQKPSRDICQRGTSLTIQCQVDSQVTMMFWYRQQPGQSLTLIATANQGSEATYESGFVIDKFPISRPNLTFSTLTVSNMSPEDSSIYLCSADRGSGEAFFGQGTRLTVV.

The chain has TRBV9 and TRBJ2-1; 8 positions match TRBD1. The V and J ends lost 4 bases and 8 bases, in that order; junction bases with no gene match: 5. Germline CDR1 is SGDLS and CDR2 is YYNGEE. The CDR3 loop spans 13 amino acids. The CDR3 nucleotides read TGTGCCAGCAGCTTGGGACAGGCGGATGAGCAGTTCTTC. This encodes CASSLGQADEQFF.

The rearrangement links TRBV7-9 to TRBJ2-2; maybe TRBD2 (6 bases). Germline V lookup: CDR1 SEHNR, CDR2 FQNEAQ (reference sequence). The CDR3 loop spans 15 amino acids. V lost 5 bases, J lost 5 bases, and 15 bases lay in between. CDR3 sequence: CASSTGTGGTGELFF. The CDR3 nucleotides are TGTGCCAGCAGCACCGGGACCGGGGGTACCGGGGAGCTGTTTTTT.

Details on this clone: This CDR3 is also generated by other DNA sequences in the sample. The chain links TRBV7-9 to TRBJ2-3; the D gene is possibly TRBD2 (6 bases). V gave up 2 bases and J gave up 0 bases, with 6 bases separating them. This CDR3 comprises 14 residues. CDR1 is SEHNR, CDR2 FQNEAQ, per germline (reference sequence). The CDR3 nucleotides are TGTGCCAGCAGCTTAAGCGGGAGCACAGATACGCAGTATTTT. As protein: CASSLSGSTDTQYF. Full variable domain (missing parts from reference TRBV7-9 and TRBJ2-3): DTGVSQNPRHKITKRGQNVTFRCDPISEHNRLYWYRQTLGQGPEFLTYFQNEAQLEKSRLLSDRFSAERPKGSFSTLEIQRTEQGDSAMYLCASSLSGSTDTQYFGPGTRLTVL.

This chain joins TRBV11-2 and TRBJ2-3, with 16 nucleotides matching TRBD2. This CDR3 contains 19 residues. Germline lookup yields CDR1 SGHAT and CDR2 FQNNGV. V lost 2 bases to trimming and J lost 0 bases; unmatched junction nucleotides: 5. The DNA for the CDR3 is TGTGCCAGCAGCTTATTAGGGACTAGCGGGAGGGCTAGCACAGATACGCAGTATTTT. This sequence encodes CASSLLGTSGRASTDTQYF.

The J gene is TRBJ1-4, the V gene TRBV2; D is uncertain. V was shortened by 3 bases and J by 10 bases, with 9 bases between the two germline ends. The length of the CDR3 is 12 residues. Germline V gene lookup returns CDR1 SNHLY and CDR2 FYNNEI. DNA of the CDR3: TGTGCCAGCAGTGAGAGATCGGGAAAACTGTTTTTT. Amino acids: CASSERSGKLFF.

The chain combines TRBV7-9 with TRBJ1-1; D remains unclear. The CDR3 is 12 residues long. Germline lookup yields CDR1 SEHNR and CDR2 FQNEAQ (reference sequence). V lost 3 bases, J lost 7 bases, and 9 bases lay in between. Written as DNA, the CDR3 is TGTGCCAGCAGCTTCGAACGGGGTGAAGCTTTCTTT. This encodes CASSFERGEAFF.

The genes are TRBV2 and TRBJ1-5; D perhaps matches TRBD1 (5 bases). CDR1 and CDR2 (germline): SNHLY, FYNNEI. CDR3 length: 14 residues. Trimming removed 7 bases at V and 7 bases at J, with 17 bases between. CDR3 in amino acids: CASKEVGGAQPQHF. The CDR3 DNA sequence: TGTGCCAGCAAGGAGGTCGGGGGTGCACAGCCCCAGCATTTT.

The gene calls are TRBV5-8 and TRBJ1-5, with 8 nucleotides matching TRBD1. Germline trimming cut 3 bases from V and 4 bases from J; bases unmatched to any gene: 0. The V gene's germline CDR1 is SGHTS and CDR2 YDEGEE. CDR3 length: 13 amino acids. The CDR3 here is CASSWDRNQPQHF. CDR3 DNA sequence: TGTGCCAGCAGCTGGGACAGGAATCAGCCCCAGCATTTT.

The chain joins TRBV30 to TRBJ1-1; possibly TRBD1 for D (5 bases). The germline V and J ends were trimmed by 0 bases and 11 bases, with 16 bases remaining between them. Germline V gene data show CDR1 as GTSNPN and CDR2 as SVGIG (reference sequence). CDR3 length equals 13 residues. DNA for the CDR3: TGTGCCTGGAGTGTAAGGGGCGCTCTGGACGCTTTCTTT. The encoded protein is CAWSVRGALDAFF.

In its sample, this clone was seen once. The chain uses TRBV18 and TRBJ1-2, with D tentatively TRBD1 (5 bases). Trimming shortened V by 2 bases and J by 2 bases, and 9 bases separated the two germline ends. Germline-derived CDR1 and CDR2 are KGHSH and LQKENI. CDR3 length: 14 amino acids. The CDR3 region has the DNA TGTGCCAGCTCACCAGGGGACGCCAACTATGGCTACACCTTC. Protein product: CASSPGDANYGYTF.

In this sample, this clone turned up once. This sequence joins TRBV27 and TRBJ2-7; D is unresolved. V was shortened by 8 bases and J by 2 bases, with 10 bases between the two germline ends. Per germline, CDR1 MNHEY and CDR2 SMNVEV (reference sequence). The CDR3 has 12 amino acids. For the CDR3, the DNA is TGTGCCAGCGGCTACGAACCCTACGAGCAGTACTTC. Translation: CASGYEPYEQYF.

With regard to this clone: The sample contains more than one DNA sequence encoding this CDR3. The chain joins TRBV11-2 to TRBJ2-5; D is unclear. This CDR3 is built from 17 residues. V was pared by 5 bases and J by 5 bases, with 24 bases between. The V gene's germline CDR1 is SGHAT and CDR2 FQNNGV. CDR3 sequence reads: CASSPGRRRGRDETQYF. CDR3 nucleotides: TGTGCCAGCAGCCCCGGCCGACGGCGTGGGCGCGACGAGACCCAGTACTTC.

This rearrangement joins TRBV18 to TRBJ1-4, with 10 bases lining up with TRBD1. Trimming took 1 base from V and 8 from J; bases not matched to a gene: 7. The CDR3 has 16 amino acids. Germline CDR1 and CDR2: KGHSH and LQKENI. Here the CDR3 reads CASSPRATGGGEKLFF. The CDR3 coding sequence is TGTGCCAGCTCACCACGTGCGACAGGGGGCGGCGAAAAACTGTTTTTT.

Details on this clone: Germline is not matched at one junction end, which may reflect a read error. The chain employs TRBV18 and TRBJ2-7; 13 nucleotides match TRBD2. CDR1 is KGHSH, CDR2 LQKENI, per germline. The CDR3 has 14 residues. CDR3 nucleotide sequence: TGTGCCAGCTCACCGGGACTAGCGGGGCGGCACCTCTTCTTC. The encoded protein is CASSPGLAGRHLFF.

CDR3 nucleotide sequence: TGTGCCAGCAGCTTAAGGCATGGGGCTAACAATGAGCAGTTCTTC. As protein: CASSLRHGANNEQFF. This chain connects TRBV7-3 to TRBJ2-1; tentatively, D is TRBD1 (5 bases). Germline V CDR1 and CDR2: SGHTA, FQGTGA. Trimming pared 1 base from V and 5 bases from J, leaving 12 bases between. This CDR3 comprises 15 residues.